The present T cell receptor (beta chain) was sequenced within a study of radiotherapy plus CTLA-4 blockade in lung cancer. Study as a whole: Among patients, 15% to 20% showed objective responses, and 25% to 35% had disease control.

The V segment lost 2 bases and the J segment 10 bases; nucleotides outside the gene matches: 16. Germline values: CDR1 MNHNS, CDR2 SASEGT. This CDR3 contains 19 residues. Assay: immunoSEQ multiplex PCR; the TCRdb copy retains only in-frame clones and omits some. The table includes about 100,000 clones, roughly 80% detected once. In regard to this clone: No antigen is known for it.

General observations from the study: Early blood T cell clone dynamics reportedly forecast response best, with interferon-beta. After radiotherapy and ipilimumab, tumor-derived clones expanded in peripheral blood.

The chain carries TRBV6-1 and TRBJ1-6; 11 bases align to TRBD1. The receptor was isolated from a human donor with non-small cell lung cancer who had stable disease on radiotherapy plus ipilimumab. Specimen: peripheral blood, collected from a patient treated with radiotherapy plus ipilimumab. DNA for the CDR3: TGTGCCAGCAGTGAACTCTTCAACTTGGGACAGGGGGTAGGGTCACCCCTCCACTTT. Translation: CASSELFNLGQGVGSPLHF.